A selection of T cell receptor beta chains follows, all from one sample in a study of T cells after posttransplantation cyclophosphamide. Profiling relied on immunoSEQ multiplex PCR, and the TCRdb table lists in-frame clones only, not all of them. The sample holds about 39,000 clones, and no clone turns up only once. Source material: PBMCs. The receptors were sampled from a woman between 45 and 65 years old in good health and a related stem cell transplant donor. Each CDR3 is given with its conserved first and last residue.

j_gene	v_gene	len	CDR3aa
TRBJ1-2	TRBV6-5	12	CASSRGNYGYAF
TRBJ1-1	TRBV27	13	CASTTGAVTEAFF
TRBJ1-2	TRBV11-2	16	CASSSPTGGSGYGYTF
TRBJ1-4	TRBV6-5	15	CASSMRRATNEKLFF
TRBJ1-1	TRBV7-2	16	CASSRGHSNLNTEAFF
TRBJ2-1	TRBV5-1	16	CASTRRGGQGRNEQFF
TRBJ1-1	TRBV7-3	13	CASRKTGSTEAFF
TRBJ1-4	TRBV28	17	CASSALTGKEGNEKLFF
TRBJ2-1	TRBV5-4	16	CASSTELAGAYNEQFF
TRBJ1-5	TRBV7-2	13	CASSLVSNQPQHF
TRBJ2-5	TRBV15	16	CATSRVGGLTQETQYF
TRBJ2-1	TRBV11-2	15	CASSLDRGGPNEQFF
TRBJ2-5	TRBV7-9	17	CASSLGGFGTNQETQYF
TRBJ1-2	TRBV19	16	CASTMSKQGARYGYTF
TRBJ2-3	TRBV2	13	CATPGTPTDTQYF
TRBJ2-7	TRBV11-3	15	CASSLGGLQPYEQYF
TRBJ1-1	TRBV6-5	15	CASSYRGRGDTEAFF
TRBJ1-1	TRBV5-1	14	CASSGQGGNTEAFF
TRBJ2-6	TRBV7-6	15	CASSSGGAGANVLTF
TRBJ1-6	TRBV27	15	CASSTLGQGASPLHF
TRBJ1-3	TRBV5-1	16	CASSLTAGSSGNTIYF
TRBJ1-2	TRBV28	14	CASRAFGGYYGYTF
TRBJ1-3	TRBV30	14	CAWSKISMRNTIYF
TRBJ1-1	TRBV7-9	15	CASSLAQGSNTEAFF
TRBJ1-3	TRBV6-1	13	CASSVSSGNTIYF
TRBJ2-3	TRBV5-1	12	CASSLLTDTQYF
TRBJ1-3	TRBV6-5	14	CASSRTGTGNTIYF
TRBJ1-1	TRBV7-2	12	CASSSRRREAFF
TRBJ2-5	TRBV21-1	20	CASSKALYTRAGGPSETQYF
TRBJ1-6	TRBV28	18	CASTRGGPWSSYNSPLHF
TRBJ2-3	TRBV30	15	CAWSASSGSTDTQYF
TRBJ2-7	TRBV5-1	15	CASSLDRGVSYEQYF
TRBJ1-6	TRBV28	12	CASRGLESPLHF
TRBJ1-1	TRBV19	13	CASSTGGGTEAFF
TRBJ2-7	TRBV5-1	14	CASSSDSRNYEQYF
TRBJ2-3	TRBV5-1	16	CASSRGTGGGTDTQYF
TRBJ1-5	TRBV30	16	CAWSAPPGGRNQPQHF
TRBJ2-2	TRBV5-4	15	CASSLAGGRNGELFF
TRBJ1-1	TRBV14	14	CASSQAGMNTEAFF
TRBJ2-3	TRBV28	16	CASSPLEVTFSDTQYF
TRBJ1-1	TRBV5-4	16	CASSWAGGGLNTEAFF
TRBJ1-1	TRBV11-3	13	CASSWGRDTEAFF
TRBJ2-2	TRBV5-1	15	CASSLGTGRTGELFF
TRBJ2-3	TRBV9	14	CASSNDRSTDTQYF
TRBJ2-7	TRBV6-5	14	CASRAGLAGVNPYF
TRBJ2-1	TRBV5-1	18	CASSFPTSGGLTYNEQFF
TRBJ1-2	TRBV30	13	CAWTQGWGHGYTF
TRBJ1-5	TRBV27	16	CASSHREPPRNQPQHF
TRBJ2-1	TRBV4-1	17	CASSQIVRLAGGHEQFF
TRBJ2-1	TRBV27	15	CASSFSGGVTDEQFF
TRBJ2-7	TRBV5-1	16	CASSLELGLGFHEQYF
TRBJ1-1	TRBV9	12	CASSVANTEAFF
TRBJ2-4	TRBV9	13	CASSGPAKNIQYF
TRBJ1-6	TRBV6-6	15	CASSSSGQFTSPLHF
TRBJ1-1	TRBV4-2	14	CASSLMDRNTEAFF